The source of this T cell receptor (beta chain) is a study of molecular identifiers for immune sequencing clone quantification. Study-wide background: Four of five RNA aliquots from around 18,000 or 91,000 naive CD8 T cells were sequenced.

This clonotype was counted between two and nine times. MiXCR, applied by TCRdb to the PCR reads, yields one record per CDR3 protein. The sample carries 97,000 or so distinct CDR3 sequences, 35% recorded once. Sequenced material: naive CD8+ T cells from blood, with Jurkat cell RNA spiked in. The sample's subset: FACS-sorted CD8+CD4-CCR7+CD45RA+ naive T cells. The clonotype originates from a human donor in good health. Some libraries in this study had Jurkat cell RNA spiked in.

CDR3 region: CSARDPRDRARTDTQYF. CDR3 DNA sequence: TGCAGTGCTAGAGATCCCCGGGACAGGGCACGCACAGATACGCAGTATTTT. The V gene is TRBV20-1, the J gene TRBJ2-3; 9 nucleotides agree with TRBD1. Per the germline V gene, CDR1 is DFQATT and CDR2 is SNEGSKA (reference sequence). There are 17 residues in the CDR3. The trim removed 0 bases at V and 1 base at J, leaving 8 bases unmatched.